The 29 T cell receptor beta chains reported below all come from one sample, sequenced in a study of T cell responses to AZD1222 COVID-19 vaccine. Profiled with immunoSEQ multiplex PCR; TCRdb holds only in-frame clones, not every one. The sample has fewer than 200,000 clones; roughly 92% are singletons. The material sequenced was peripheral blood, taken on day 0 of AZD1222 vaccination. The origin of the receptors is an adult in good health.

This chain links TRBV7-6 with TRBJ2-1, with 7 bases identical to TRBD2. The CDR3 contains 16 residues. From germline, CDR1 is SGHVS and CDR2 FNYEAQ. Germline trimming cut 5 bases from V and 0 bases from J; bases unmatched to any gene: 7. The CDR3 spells CASSQAGRHSYNEQFF. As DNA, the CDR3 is TGTGCCAGCAGCCAAGCGGGACGGCACTCCTACAATGAGCAGTTCTTC.

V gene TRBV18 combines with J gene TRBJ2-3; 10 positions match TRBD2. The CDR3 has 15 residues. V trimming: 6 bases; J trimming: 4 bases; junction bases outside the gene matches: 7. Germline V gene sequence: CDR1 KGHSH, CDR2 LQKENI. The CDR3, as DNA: TGTGCCAGCTCCCAACTAGCGGGGAGATCAGATACGCAGTATTTT. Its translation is CASSQLAGRSDTQYF.

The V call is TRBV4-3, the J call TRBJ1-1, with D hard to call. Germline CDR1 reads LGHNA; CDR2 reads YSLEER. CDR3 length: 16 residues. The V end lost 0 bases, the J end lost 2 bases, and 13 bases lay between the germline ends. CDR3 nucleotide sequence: TGCGCCAGCAGCCAAGAGAACAGCTACTTTAACACTGAAGCTTTCTTT. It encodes CASSQENSYFNTEAFF.

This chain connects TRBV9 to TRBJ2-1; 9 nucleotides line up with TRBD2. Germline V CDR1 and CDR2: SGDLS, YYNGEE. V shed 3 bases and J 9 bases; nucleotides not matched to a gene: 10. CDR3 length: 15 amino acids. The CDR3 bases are TGTGCCAGCAGCGGACTAGCGGTAACTGAAGCTGAGCAGTTCTTC. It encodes CASSGLAVTEAEQFF.

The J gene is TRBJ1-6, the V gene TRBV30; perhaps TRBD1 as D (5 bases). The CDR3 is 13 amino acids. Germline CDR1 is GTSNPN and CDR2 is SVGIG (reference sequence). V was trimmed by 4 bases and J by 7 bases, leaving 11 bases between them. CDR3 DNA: TGTGCCTGGAACGATTGGGGGAATTCACCCCTCCACTTT. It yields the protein CAWNDWGNSPLHF.

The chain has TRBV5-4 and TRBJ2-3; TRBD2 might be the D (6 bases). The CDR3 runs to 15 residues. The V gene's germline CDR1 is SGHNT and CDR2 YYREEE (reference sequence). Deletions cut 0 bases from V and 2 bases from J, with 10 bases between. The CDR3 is CASSLALAVTDTQYF. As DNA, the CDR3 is TGTGCCAGCAGCTTGGCCTTAGCGGTCACAGATACGCAGTATTTT.

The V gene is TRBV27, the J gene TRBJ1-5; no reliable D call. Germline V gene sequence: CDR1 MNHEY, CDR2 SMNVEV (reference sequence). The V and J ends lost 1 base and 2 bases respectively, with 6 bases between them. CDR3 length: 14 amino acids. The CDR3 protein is CASSLLGGNQPQHF. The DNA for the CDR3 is TGTGCCAGCAGTTTATTGGGTGGCAATCAGCCCCAGCATTTT.

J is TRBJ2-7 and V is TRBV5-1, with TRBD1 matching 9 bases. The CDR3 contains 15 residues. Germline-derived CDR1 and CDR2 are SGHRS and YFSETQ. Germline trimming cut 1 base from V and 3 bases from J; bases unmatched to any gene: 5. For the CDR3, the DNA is TGCGCCAGCAGCTTGCCGGGGACAGGGCTCTACGAGCAGTACTTC. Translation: CASSLPGTGLYEQYF.

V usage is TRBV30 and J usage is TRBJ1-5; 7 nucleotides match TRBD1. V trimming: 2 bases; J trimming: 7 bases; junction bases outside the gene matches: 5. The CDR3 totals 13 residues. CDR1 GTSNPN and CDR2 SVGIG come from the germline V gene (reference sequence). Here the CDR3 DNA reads TGTGCCTGGAGTCAGGGGGACAAACAGCCCCAGCATTTT. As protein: CAWSQGDKQPQHF.

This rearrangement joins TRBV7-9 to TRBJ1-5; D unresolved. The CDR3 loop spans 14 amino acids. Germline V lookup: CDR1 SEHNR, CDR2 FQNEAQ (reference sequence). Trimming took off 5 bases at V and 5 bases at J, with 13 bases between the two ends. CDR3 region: CASSPAYSDQPQHF. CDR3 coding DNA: TGTGCCAGCAGCCCCGCCTACAGCGATCAGCCCCAGCATTTT.

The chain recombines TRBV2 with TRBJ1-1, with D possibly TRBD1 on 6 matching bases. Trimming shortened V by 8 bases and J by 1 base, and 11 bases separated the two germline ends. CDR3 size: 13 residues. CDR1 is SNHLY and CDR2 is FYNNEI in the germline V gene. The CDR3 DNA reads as TGTGCCAGCGTAGAGGACAGGAACACTGAAGCTTTCTTT. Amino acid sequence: CASVEDRNTEAFF.

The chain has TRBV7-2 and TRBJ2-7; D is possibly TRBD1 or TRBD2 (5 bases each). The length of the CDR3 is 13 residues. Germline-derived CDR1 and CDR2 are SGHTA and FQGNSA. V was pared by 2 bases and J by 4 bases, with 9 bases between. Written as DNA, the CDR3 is TGTGCCAGCAGCTTACGCGAGGGGTACGAGCAGTACTTC. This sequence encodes CASSLREGYEQYF.

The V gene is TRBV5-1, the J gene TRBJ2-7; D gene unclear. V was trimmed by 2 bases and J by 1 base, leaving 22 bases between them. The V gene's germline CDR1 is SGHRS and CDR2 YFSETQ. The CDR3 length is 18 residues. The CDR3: CASSLRARLPTRSYEQYF. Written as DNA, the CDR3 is TGCGCCAGCAGCTTACGGGCTCGACTCCCTACCCGATCCTACGAGCAGTACTTC.

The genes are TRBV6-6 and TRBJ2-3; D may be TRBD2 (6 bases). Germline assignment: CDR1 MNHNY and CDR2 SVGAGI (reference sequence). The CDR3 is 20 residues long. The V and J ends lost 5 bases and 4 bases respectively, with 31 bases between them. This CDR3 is CASSLQGVNPLGGRSDTQYF. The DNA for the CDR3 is TGTGCCAGCAGTCTTCAGGGCGTAAACCCCCTAGGAGGGAGGTCAGATACGCAGTATTTT.

This CDR3 is CASSIGTNNEQFF. CDR3 nucleotides: TGCGCCAGCAGCATCGGGACAAACAATGAGCAGTTCTTC. V gene TRBV5-1 combines with J gene TRBJ2-1, with TRBD1 as a possible D gene (6 bases). The CDR3 is 13 residues long. Germline V lookup: CDR1 SGHRS, CDR2 YFSETQ. V gave up 4 bases and J gave up 5 bases, with 10 bases separating them.

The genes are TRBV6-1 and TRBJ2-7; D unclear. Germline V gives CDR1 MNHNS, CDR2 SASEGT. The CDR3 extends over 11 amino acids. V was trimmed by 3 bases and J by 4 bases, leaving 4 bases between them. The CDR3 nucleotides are TGTGCCAGCAGTGATGCTTACGAGCAGTACTTC. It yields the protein CASSDAYEQYF.

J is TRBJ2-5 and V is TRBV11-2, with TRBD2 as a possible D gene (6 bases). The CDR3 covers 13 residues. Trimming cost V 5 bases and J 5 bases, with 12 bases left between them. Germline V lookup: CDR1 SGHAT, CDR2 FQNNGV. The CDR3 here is CASSPGLWETQYF. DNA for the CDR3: TGTGCCAGCAGCCCGGGACTGTGGGAGACCCAGTACTTC.

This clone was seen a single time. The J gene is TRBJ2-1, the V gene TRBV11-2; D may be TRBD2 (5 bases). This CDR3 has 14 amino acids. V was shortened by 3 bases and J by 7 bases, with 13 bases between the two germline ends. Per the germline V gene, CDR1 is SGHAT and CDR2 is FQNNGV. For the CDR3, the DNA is TGTGCCAGCAGCTTCACCGGGATTTTTAATGAGCAGTTCTTC. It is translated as CASSFTGIFNEQFF.

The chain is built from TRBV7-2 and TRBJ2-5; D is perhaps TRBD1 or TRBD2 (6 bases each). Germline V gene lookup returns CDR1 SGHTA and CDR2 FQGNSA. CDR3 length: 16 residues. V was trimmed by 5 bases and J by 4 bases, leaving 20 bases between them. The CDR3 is CASSIRLGGLAETQYF. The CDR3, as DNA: TGTGCCAGCAGCATACGTCTGGGGGGCCTGGCAGAGACCCAGTACTTC. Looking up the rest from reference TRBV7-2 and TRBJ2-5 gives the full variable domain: GAGVSQSPSNKVTEKGKDVELRCDPISGHTALYWYRQSLGQGLEFLIYFQGNSAPDKSGLPSDRFSAERTGGSVSTLTIQRTQQEDSAVYLCASSIRLGGLAETQYFGPGTRLLVL.

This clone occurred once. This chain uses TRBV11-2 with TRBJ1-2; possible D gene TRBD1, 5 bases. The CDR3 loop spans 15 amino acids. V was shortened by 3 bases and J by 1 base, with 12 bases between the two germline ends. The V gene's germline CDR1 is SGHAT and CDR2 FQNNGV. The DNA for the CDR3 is TGTGCCAGCAGCTTGGAGTTGAGGGGTAACTATGGCTACACCTTC. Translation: CASSLELRGNYGYTF.

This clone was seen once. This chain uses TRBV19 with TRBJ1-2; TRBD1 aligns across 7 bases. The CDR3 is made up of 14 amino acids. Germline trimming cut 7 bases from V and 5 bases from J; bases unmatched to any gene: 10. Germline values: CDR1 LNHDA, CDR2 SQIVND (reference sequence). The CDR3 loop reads CASMGQFSIYGYTF. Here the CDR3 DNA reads TGTGCCAGTATGGGACAGTTTTCGATATATGGCTACACCTTC.

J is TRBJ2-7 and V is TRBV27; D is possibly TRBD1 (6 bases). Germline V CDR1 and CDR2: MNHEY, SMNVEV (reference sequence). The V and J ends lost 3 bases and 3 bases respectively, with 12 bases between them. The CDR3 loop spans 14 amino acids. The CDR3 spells CASSFRARGYEQYF. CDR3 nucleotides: TGTGCCAGCAGTTTCAGGGCCAGGGGCTACGAGCAGTACTTC.

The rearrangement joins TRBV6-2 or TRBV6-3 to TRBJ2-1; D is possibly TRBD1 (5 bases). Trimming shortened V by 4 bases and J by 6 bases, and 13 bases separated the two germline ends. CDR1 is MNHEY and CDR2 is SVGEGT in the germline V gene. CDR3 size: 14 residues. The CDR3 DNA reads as TGTGCCAGCAGTTGGCAGGGAAGGTTCAATGAGCAGTTCTTC. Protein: CASSWQGRFNEQFF.

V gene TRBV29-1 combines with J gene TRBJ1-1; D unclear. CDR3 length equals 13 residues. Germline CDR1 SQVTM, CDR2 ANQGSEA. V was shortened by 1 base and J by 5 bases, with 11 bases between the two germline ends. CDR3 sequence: CSVEGALRTEAFF. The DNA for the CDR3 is TGCAGCGTTGAAGGGGCCCTTCGGACTGAAGCTTTCTTT.

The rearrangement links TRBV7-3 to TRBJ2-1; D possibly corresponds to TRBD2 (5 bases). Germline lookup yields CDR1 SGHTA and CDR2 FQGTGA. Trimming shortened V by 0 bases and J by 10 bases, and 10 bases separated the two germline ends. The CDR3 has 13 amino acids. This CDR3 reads CASSLTVTGEQFF. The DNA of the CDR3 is TGTGCCAGCAGCTTAACGGTGACGGGGGAGCAGTTCTTC.

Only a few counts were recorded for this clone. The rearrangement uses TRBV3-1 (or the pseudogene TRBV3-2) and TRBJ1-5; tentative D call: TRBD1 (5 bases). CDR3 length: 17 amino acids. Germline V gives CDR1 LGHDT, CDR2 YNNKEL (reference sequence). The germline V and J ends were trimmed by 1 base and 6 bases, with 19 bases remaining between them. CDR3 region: CASSQGSAGRFSQPQHF. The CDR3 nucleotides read TGTGCCAGCAGCCAAGGTTCGGCAGGGAGGTTCAGTCAGCCCCAGCATTTT.

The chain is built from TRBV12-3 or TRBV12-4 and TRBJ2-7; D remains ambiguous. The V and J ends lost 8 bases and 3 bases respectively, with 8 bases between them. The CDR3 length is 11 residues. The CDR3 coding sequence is TGTGCCAGCGCACAGCTCTACGAGCAGTACTTC. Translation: CASAQLYEQYF.

CDR3 nucleotide sequence: TGTGCCAGCAGCTTAATGGGGACCATTAGGAGCACAGATACGCAGTATTTT. This encodes CASSLMGTIRSTDTQYF. The chain couples TRBV7-9 to TRBJ2-3, with D possibly being TRBD1 or TRBD2 (5 bases each). Germline V CDR1 and CDR2: SEHNR, FQNEAQ (reference sequence). The CDR3 extends over 17 amino acids. V dropped 2 bases and J dropped 0 bases, with 15 bases sitting between them.

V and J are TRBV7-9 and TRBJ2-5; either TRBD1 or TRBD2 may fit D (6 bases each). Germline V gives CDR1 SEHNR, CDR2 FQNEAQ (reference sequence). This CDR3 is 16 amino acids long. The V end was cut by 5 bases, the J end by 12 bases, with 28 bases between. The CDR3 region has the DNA TGTGCCAGCAGCCGTGACATACTCCAGGGAGCAGGGGAGGAGTACTTC. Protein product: CASSRDILQGAGEEYF.